This T cell receptor (beta chain) was found in a study of OX40 agonist ivuxolimab in advanced cancers. Libraries were prepared by immunoSEQ multiplex PCR; TCRdb keeps only in-frame clonotypes and omits some of them. Of under 110,000 clones listed, about nine tenths are singletons. The CDR3 covers 12 residues. Germline V gene lookup returns CDR1 SGHAT and CDR2 FQNNGV. Trimming removed 3 bases from V and 9 bases from J; junction bases left unmatched: 1. V usage is TRBV11-2 and J usage is TRBJ2-2; 7 bases match TRBD1. This receptor was obtained from an adult with an advanced solid tumor such as melanoma, head and neck, liver or kidney cancer. The sample was CD4+ or CD8+ T cells sorted from blood, taken in a trial of the OX40 agonist ivuxolimab. This chain's CDR3 is CASSLTGRELFF. For the CDR3, the DNA is TGTGCCAGCAGCTTGACAGGGCGGGAGCTGTTTTTT.